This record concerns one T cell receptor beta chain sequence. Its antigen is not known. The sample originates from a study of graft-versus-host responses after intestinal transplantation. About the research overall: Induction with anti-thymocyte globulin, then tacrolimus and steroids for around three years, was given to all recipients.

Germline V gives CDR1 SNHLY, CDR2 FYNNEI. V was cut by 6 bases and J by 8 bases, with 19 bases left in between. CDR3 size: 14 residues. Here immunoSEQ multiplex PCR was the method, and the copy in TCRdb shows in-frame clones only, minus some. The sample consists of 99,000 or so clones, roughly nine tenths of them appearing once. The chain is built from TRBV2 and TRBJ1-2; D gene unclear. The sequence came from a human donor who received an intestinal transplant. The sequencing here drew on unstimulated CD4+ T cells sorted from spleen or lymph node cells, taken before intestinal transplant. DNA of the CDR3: TGTGCCAGCAGGAGTGGGTGGGCAGTAAAAGGCTACACCTTC. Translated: CASRSGWAVKGYTF.